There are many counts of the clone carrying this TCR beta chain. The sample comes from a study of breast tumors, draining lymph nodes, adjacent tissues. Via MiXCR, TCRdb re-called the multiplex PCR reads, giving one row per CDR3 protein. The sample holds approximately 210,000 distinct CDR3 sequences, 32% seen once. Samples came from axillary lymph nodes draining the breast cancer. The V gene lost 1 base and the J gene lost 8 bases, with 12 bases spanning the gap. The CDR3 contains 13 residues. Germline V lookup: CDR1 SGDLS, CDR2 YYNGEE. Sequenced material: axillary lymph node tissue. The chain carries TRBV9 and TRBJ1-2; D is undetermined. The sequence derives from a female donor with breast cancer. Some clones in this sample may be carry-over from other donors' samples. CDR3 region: CASSVFLGNGYTF. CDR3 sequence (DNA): TGTGCCAGCAGCGTATTTTTGGGGAACGGCTACACCTTC.